Given below is one TCR beta chain in context. What it binds is not known. The CDR3 contains 16 residues. The junction had 17 bases not matched to a gene; V was cut back by 7 bases and J by 6 bases. Germline V CDR1 and CDR2: MNHEY, SMNVEV (reference sequence). PBMCs were cryopreserved, and 1.5 to 2 micrograms of genomic DNA from them went into TCR beta libraries. With sequencing, the targeted depth ranged from 1 in 200,000 to 1 in 1 million T cells. This table comes from immunoSEQ multiplex PCR, and its TCRdb copy is limited to in-frame clones, with some not included. The data contain 73,000 or so clones, about two thirds of them seen just once; the ten biggest clones take up about 5.7%. The source of the sample is a study of cytotoxic CD8 clonotypes in ibrutinib-treated CLL. Notes on the study in general: The study found baseline clonality above age-matched healthy donors, tracking circulating CD8+ T-cell counts. Private clonotypes, not public ones, expanded at ibrutinib response.

This specimen consisted of PBMCs, obtained after 12 months of ibrutinib treatment. This receptor was taken from a human donor with chronic lymphocytic leukemia. The V call is TRBV27, the J call TRBJ2-7; 8 bases are shared with TRBD1. CDR3 bases: TGTGCCAGCATACCCGGCCGCGGACAGGGCGTTCGCGAGCAGTACTTC. This gives the protein CASIPGRGQGVREQYF.